What follows are 18 T cell receptor beta chains derived from one specimen sequenced in a study of T cell repertoires in cytomegalovirus infection. TCRdb independently ran MiXCR on the reads; one entry per CDR3 protein. The sample has some 700,000 distinct CDR3 sequences; less than 40% are singletons. Sequencing input: PBMCs. Receptor source: a human donor in good health (CMV status not recorded). Some clones in this sample may be carry-over from other donors' samples.

This clonotype has only a few counts. The chain has TRBV29-1 and TRBJ1-2; TRBD1 is a possible D gene (6 bases). The V gene lost 4 bases and the J gene lost 4 bases, with 13 bases spanning the gap. Germline V lookup: CDR1 SQVTM, CDR2 ANQGSEA. CDR3 length: 13 amino acids. CDR3 amino acids: CSVGDGQSYGYTF. In DNA form, the CDR3 reads TGCAGCGTTGGCGACGGACAGAGCTATGGCTACACCTTC.

The rearrangement links TRBV28 to TRBJ2-4; D is uncertain. This CDR3 contains 15 residues. Germline V gives CDR1 MDHEN, CDR2 SYDVKM. Trimming removed 3 bases at V and 0 bases at J, with 9 bases between. The CDR3 here is CASSFYLRAKNIQYF. DNA of the CDR3: TGTGCCAGCAGTTTTTACCTCCGAGCCAAAAACATTCAGTACTTC.

This clonotype appeared a few times. The genes are TRBV19 and TRBJ1-1; D ambiguous. The length of the CDR3 is 13 residues. Trimming cost V 5 bases and J 5 bases, with 12 bases left between them. CDR1 LNHDA and CDR2 SQIVND come from the germline V gene (reference sequence). The chain's CDR3 is CASSVPVGTEAFF. Here the CDR3 DNA reads TGTGCCAGTAGTGTCCCTGTGGGGACTGAAGCTTTCTTT.

This sequence joins TRBV15 and TRBJ2-5; D is unresolved. Germline V CDR1 and CDR2: LNHNV, YYDKDF (reference sequence). Trimming took 0 bases from V and 2 from J, leaving 4 bases between them. This CDR3 region has 13 residues. CDR3 region: CATSRDPQETQYF. The CDR3 nucleotides are TGTGCCACCAGCAGAGATCCTCAAGAGACCCAGTACTTC.

In this sample, this clonotype turned up a few times. V and J are TRBV20-1 and TRBJ1-3; D is unresolved. From germline, CDR1 is DFQATT and CDR2 SNEGSKA (reference sequence). The CDR3 consists of 15 residues. Trimming pared 5 bases from V and 2 bases from J, leaving 16 bases between. Here the CDR3 reads CSAQLAEEAGNTIYF. The CDR3 DNA sequence: TGCAGTGCTCAATTGGCCGAGGAGGCTGGAAACACCATATATTTT.

This clonotype has ten or more counts. This chain connects TRBV15 to TRBJ2-1; D could derive from TRBD1 or TRBD2 (6 bases each). Germline CDR1 LNHNV, CDR2 YYDKDF (reference sequence). Trimming cost V 4 bases and J 9 bases, with 22 bases left between them. The CDR3 has 16 residues. CDR3 residues: CATSTASGAKVGEQFF. In nucleotides, the CDR3 is TGTGCCACCAGCACCGCCTCGGGGGCAAAGGTCGGTGAGCAGTTCTTC. The full variable domain, with the rest looked up from reference TRBV15 and TRBJ2-1, is DAMVIQNPRYQVTQFGKPVTLSCSQTLNHNVMYWYQQKSSQAPKLLFHYYDKDFNNEADTPDNFQSRRPNTSFCFLDIRSPGLGDTAMYLCATSTASGAKVGEQFFGPGTRLTVL.

CDR3 region: CASSDRLGNTEAFF. The DNA for the CDR3 is TGTGCCAGCAGTGACAGGCTCGGGAACACTGAAGCTTTCTTT. The chain links TRBV25-1 to TRBJ1-1; D gene ambiguous. The germline V gene encodes CDR1 MGHDK and CDR2 SYGVNS. Trimming removed 3 bases from V and 1 base from J, with 9 bases in between. This CDR3 has 14 residues.

The rearrangement joins TRBV29-1 to TRBJ1-2; D may be TRBD1 (5 bases). The CDR3 is made up of 17 amino acids. Per germline, CDR1 SQVTM and CDR2 ANQGSEA. The V end was cut by 4 bases, the J end by 8 bases, with 29 bases between. As DNA, the CDR3 is TGCAGCGTTGCTGGGGGTGGACGCAGGCGGGTATACGGCGGCTACACCTTC. Encoded protein: CSVAGGGRRRVYGGYTF. Full variable domain (missing parts from reference TRBV29-1 and TRBJ1-2): SAVISQKPSRDICQRGTSLTIQCQVDSQVTMMFWYRQQPGQSLTLIATANQGSEATYESGFVIDKFPISRPNLTFSTLTVSNMSPEDSSIYLCSVAGGGRRRVYGGYTFGSGTRLTVV.

The rearrangement joins TRBV19 to TRBJ1-1; D remains ambiguous. This CDR3 is built from 19 residues. The ends were cut back, 7 bases at V and 6 bases at J, with 33 bases in the middle. The germline gives CDR1 LNHDA, CDR2 SQIVND (reference sequence). DNA for the CDR3: TGTGCCAGTACGGACCGATGGGATCTTATGCCAACATCTACCTCTGAAGCTTTCTTT. This translates into CASTDRWDLMPTSTSEAFF. Variable domain in full (rest from reference TRBV19 and TRBJ1-1): DGGITQSPKYLFRKEGQNVTLSCEQNLNHDAMYWYRQDPGQGLRLIYYSQIVNDFQKGDIAEGYSVSREKKESFPLTVTSAQKNPTAFYLCASTDRWDLMPTSTSEAFFGQGTRLTVV.

V is TRBV28 and J is TRBJ2-7; 7 bases are a match to TRBD1. This CDR3 spans 16 amino acids. Germline V gives CDR1 MDHEN, CDR2 SYDVKM. V lost 5 bases and J lost 2; bases outside the gene matches: 12. The CDR3 DNA reads TGTGCCAGCAGTACCGGGACAGACTCAAACCCCTACGAGCAGTACTTC. Residues: CASSTGTDSNPYEQYF.

A word on this clonotype: This may be a read error, as it is one base from a much larger clone. Lacking the conserved final phenylalanine or tryptophan, this CDR3 likely reflects a read error. V is TRBV7-2 and J is TRBJ2-5; D not certain. Germline V gives CDR1 SGHTA, CDR2 FQGNSA. This CDR3 is built from 12 residues. Trimming shortened V by 5 bases and J by 5 bases, and 9 bases separated the two germline ends. The CDR3 sequence is CASSGLGETQYC. The CDR3 DNA reads TGTGCCAGCAGCGGGTTGGGGGAGACCCAGTACTGC.

This clonotype was picked up a small number of times. The rearrangement uses TRBV7-9 and TRBJ2-3; TRBD1 matches 9 bases. This CDR3 is 20 amino acids long. V trimming: 6 bases; J trimming: 4 bases; junction bases outside the gene matches: 23. The germline V gene has CDR1 SEHNR and CDR2 FQNEAQ (reference sequence). In nucleotides, the CDR3 is TGTGCCAGCAGGGGAACAGGGGGCCGAGGTGTAGTCGACTCCGCAGATACGCAGTATTTT. This encodes CASRGTGGRGVVDSADTQYF.

This clonotype showed up many times. The gene calls are TRBV7-6 and TRBJ2-7, with D uncertain. The CDR3 is 14 residues long. The germline V gene encodes CDR1 SGHVS and CDR2 FNYEAQ. V lost 5 bases and J lost 0, with 11 bases in between. The chain's CDR3 is CASSLRVTSYEQYF. The CDR3 nucleotides are TGTGCCAGCAGCCTTAGAGTCACCTCCTACGAGCAGTACTTC.

This chain joins TRBV18 and TRBJ1-1, with 10 bases matching TRBD1. The CDR3 has 15 amino acids. The junction had 7 bases not matched to a gene; V was cut back by 4 bases and J by 5 bases. Germline V gene sequence: CDR1 KGHSH, CDR2 LQKENI. For the CDR3, the DNA is TGTGCCAGCTCACGGGGACAGGGGTTTCGGACTGAAGCTTTCTTT. Amino acid sequence: CASSRGQGFRTEAFF.

The chain is built from TRBV5-5 and TRBJ1-4, with a tentative D call TRBD1 (5 bases). V lost 0 bases and J 13 bases, leaving 13 bases between the germline ends. Germline CDR1 SGHKS, CDR2 YYEKEE (reference sequence). The CDR3 consists of 13 residues. The CDR3 DNA follows: TGTGCCAGCAGCTTGGCCCTGGGGCAGGCACTGTTTTTT. Residues: CASSLALGQALFF.

The CDR3 loop is CASSSPIQGNEQFF. The CDR3 DNA is TGCGCCAGCAGCTCCCCGATACAGGGCAATGAGCAGTTCTTC. The chain links TRBV5-1 to TRBJ2-1; D perhaps matches TRBD1 (6 bases). Germline V gives CDR1 SGHRS, CDR2 YFSETQ. The CDR3 loop spans 14 amino acids. V lost 3 bases to trimming and J lost 6 bases, with 13 bases between them.

This clonotype appeared a few times. The genes are TRBV20-1 and TRBJ2-5, with a possible D match to TRBD2 (5 bases). Trimming removed 5 bases from V and 0 bases from J, with 7 bases in between. From germline, CDR1 is DFQATT and CDR2 SNEGSKA (reference sequence). The CDR3 is made up of 12 amino acids. The CDR3 nucleotides are TGCAGTGCTGCCGGGAACCAAGAGACCCAGTACTTC. Translation: CSAAGNQETQYF.

A few counts support this clonotype. The chain couples TRBV7-2 to TRBJ1-3, with unresolved D. The ends were cut back, 2 bases at V and 2 bases at J, with 10 bases in the middle. The V gene's germline CDR1 is SGHTA and CDR2 FQGNSA. This CDR3 has 15 amino acids. In DNA, the CDR3 is TGTGCCAGCAGCTTAAATGGCGGGACTGGAAACACCATATATTTT. It yields the protein CASSLNGGTGNTIYF. The full variable domain, rest sourced from reference TRBV7-2 and TRBJ1-3, is GAGVSQSPSNKVTEKGKDVELRCDPISGHTALYWYRQSLGQGLEFLIYFQGNSAPDKSGLPSDRFSAERTGGSVSTLTIQRTQQEDSAVYLCASSLNGGTGNTIYFGEGSWLTVV.